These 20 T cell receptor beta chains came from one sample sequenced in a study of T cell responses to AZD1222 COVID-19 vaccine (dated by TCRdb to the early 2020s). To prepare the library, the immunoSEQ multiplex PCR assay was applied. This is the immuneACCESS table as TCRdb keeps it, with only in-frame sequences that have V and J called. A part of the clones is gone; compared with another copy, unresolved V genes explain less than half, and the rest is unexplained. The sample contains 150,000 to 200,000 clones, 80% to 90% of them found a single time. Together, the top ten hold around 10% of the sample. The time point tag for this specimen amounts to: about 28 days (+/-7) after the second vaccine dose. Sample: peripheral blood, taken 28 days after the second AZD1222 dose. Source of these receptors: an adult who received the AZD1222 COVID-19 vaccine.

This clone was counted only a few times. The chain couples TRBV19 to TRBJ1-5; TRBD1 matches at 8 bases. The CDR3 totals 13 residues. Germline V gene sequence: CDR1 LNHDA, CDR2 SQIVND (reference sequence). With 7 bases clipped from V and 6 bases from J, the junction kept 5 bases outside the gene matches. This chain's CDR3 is CASTTGGGQPQHF. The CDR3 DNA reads TGTGCCAGTACTACAGGGGGTGGTCAGCCCCAGCATTTT. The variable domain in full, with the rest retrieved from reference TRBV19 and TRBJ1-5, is DGGITQSPKYLFRKEGQNVTLSCEQNLNHDAMYWYRQDPGQGLRLIYYSQIVNDFQKGDIAEGYSVSREKKESFPLTVTSAQKNPTAFYLCASTTGGGQPQHFGDGTRLSIL.

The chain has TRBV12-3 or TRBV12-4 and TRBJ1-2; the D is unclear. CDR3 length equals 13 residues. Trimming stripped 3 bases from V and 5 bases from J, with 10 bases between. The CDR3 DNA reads TGTGCCAGCAGTTTGGACGGATCTTATGGCTACACCTTC. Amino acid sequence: CASSLDGSYGYTF.

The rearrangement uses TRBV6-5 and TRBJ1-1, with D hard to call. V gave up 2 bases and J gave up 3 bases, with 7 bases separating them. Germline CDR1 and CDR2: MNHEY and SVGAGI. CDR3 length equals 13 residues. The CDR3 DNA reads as TGTGCCAGCAGTTACGGACGGTACACTGAAGCTTTCTTT. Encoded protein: CASSYGRYTEAFF.

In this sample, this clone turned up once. Here the CDR3 DNA reads TGTGCCAGCAGTGCCCTAGCGGGGGTGCTACCTGGGGCCAACGTCCTGACTTTC. This encodes CASSALAGVLPGANVLTF. The rearrangement uses TRBV6-1 and TRBJ2-6; 10 nucleotides align to TRBD2. The J segment lost 2 bases and the V segment lost 4 bases, leaving 8 bases of the junction unmatched. CDR1 and CDR2 (germline): MNHNS, SASEGT. The CDR3 runs to 18 residues.

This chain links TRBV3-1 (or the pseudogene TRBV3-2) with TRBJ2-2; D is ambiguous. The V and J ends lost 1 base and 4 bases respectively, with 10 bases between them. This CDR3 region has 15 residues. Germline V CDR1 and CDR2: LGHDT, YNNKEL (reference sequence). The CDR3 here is CASSQVMGSTGELFF. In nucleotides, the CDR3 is TGTGCCAGCAGCCAAGTAATGGGATCCACCGGGGAGCTGTTTTTT.

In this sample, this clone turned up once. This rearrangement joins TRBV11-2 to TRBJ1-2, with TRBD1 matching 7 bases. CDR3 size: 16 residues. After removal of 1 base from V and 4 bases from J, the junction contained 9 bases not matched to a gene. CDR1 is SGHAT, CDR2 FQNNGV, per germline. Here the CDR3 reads CASSLGLGTEVYGYTF. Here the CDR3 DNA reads TGTGCCAGCAGCTTAGGGCTGGGGACAGAAGTCTATGGCTACACCTTC.

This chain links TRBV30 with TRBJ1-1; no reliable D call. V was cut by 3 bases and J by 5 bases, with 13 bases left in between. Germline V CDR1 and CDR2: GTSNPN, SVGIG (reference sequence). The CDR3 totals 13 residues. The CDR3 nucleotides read TGTGCCTGGAGGGGCAGGCCCTGGACTGAAGCTTTCTTT. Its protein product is CAWRGRPWTEAFF.

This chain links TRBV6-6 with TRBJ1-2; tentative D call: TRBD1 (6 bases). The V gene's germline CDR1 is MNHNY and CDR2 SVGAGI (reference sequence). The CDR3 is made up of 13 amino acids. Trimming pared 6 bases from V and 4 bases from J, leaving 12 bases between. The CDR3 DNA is TGTGCCAGCAGAACAGGGTCTGGCTATGGCTACACCTTC. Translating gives CASRTGSGYGYTF.

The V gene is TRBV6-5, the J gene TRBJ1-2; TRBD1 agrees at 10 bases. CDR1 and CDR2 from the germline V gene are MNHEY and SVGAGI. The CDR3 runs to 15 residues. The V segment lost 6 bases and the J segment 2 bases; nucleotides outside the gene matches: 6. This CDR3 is CASSMTGGPNYGYTF. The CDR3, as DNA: TGTGCCAGCAGCATGACAGGGGGCCCGAACTATGGCTACACCTTC.

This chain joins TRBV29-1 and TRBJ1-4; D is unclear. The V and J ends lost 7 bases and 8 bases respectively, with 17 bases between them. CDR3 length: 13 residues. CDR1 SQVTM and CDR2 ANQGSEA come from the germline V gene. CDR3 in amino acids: CSATDKLSEKLFF. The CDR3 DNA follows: TGCAGCGCCACAGACAAGTTGAGCGAAAAACTGTTTTTT. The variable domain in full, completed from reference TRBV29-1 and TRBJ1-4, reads SAVISQKPSRDICQRGTSLTIQCQVDSQVTMMFWYRQQPGQSLTLIATANQGSEATYESGFVIDKFPISRPNLTFSTLTVSNMSPEDSSIYLCSATDKLSEKLFFGSGTQLSVL.

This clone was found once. CDR3 amino acids: CASSPDRDYGYTF. The CDR3 nucleotides are TGCGCCAGCAGCCCGGACAGAGACTATGGCTACACCTTC. The genes are TRBV5-1 and TRBJ1-2, with a tentative D call TRBD1 (6 bases). Looked up from germline, CDR1 is SGHRS and CDR2 is YFSETQ. This CDR3 is 13 amino acids long. V was clipped by 4 bases and J by 3 bases, with 10 bases between them.

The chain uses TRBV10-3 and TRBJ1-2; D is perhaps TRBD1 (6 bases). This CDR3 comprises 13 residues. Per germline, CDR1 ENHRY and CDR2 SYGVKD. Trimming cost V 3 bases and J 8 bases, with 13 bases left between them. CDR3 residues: CAISDSGVRGYTF. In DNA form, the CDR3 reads TGTGCCATCAGTGACTCAGGGGTTAGGGGCTACACCTTC.

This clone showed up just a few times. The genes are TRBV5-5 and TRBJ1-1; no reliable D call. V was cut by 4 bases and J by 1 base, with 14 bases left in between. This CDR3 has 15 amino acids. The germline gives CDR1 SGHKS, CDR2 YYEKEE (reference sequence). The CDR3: CASSPVGVRNTEAFF. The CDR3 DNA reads TGTGCCAGCAGCCCCGTGGGTGTCAGGAACACTGAAGCTTTCTTT.

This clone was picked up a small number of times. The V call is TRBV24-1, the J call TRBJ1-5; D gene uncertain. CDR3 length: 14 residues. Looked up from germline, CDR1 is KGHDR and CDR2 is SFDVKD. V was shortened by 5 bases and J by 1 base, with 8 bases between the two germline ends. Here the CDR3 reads CATSVPGSNQPQHF. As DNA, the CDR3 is TGTGCCACCAGTGTGCCGGGAAGCAATCAGCCCCAGCATTTT.

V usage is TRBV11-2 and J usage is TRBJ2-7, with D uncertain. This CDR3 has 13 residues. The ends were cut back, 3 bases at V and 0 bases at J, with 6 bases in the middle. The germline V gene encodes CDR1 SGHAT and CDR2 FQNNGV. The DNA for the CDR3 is TGTGCCAGCAGCTTGCGCAGCTCCTACGAGCAGTACTTC. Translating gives CASSLRSSYEQYF.

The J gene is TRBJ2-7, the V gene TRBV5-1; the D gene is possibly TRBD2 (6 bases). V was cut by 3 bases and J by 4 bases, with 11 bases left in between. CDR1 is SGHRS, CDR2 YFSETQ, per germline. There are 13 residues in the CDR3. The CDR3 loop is CASSSPGEYEQYF. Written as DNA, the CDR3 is TGCGCCAGCAGCTCGCCGGGGGAATACGAGCAGTACTTC.

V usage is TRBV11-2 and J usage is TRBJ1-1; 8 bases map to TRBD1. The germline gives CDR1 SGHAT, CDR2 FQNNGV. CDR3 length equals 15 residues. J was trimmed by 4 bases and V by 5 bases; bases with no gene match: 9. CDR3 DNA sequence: TGTGCCAGCAGCGCTCGAACAGGGGGAGGCACTGAAGCTTTCTTT. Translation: CASSARTGGGTEAFF.

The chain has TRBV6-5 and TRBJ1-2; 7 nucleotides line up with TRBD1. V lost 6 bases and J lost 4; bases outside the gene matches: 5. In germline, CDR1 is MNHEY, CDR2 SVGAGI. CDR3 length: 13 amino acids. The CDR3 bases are TGTGCCAGCAGCCTCGGGACAGTCTATGGCTACACCTTC. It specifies CASSLGTVYGYTF.

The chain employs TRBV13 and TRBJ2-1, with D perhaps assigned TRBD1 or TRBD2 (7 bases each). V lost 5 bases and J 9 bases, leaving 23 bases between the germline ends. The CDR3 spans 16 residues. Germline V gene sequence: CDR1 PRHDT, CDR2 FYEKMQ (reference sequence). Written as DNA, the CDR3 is TGTGCCAGCAGCCCCCTATACGCCAGGGGGGGGTTTGAGCAGTTCTTC. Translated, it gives CASSPLYARGGFEQFF.

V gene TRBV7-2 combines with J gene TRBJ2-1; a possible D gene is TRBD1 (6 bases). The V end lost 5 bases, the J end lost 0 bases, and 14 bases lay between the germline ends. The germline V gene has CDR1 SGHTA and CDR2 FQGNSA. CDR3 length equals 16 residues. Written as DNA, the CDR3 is TGTGCCAGCAGCCGCAAGGGACAATCCTCCTACAATGAGCAGTTCTTC. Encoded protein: CASSRKGQSSYNEQFF.